This T cell receptor beta chain was sequenced in a study of blood T cell repertoires in COVID-19. Overall study context: The cDNA or gDNA used as material had been derived from T cells, B-cell-depleted T cells, or PBMCs.

In its sample, this clone was seen once. Per the germline V gene, CDR1 is MNHNS and CDR2 is SASEGT. The CDR3 contains 12 residues. V shed 2 bases and J shed 10 bases, with 11 bases lying between them. Study processing details: Amplification from reference gene primers served as the basis for estimated nucleated cell counts. TCRdb's table, derived via immunoSEQ multiplex PCR, lists solely in-frame clones and lacks some. The DNA was the basis for D and trimming; V, J and clone size are from that table. In the table there are roughly 160,000 clones, about 85% of which are singletons. The chain couples TRBV6-1 to TRBJ1-1; D is ambiguous. Sequenced: peripheral blood. The TCR comes from a woman between 45 and 65 years old with COVID-19, enrolled during active disease. The CDR3 here is CASSEYLVRAFF. The CDR3 region has the DNA TGTGCCAGCAGTGAATATTTAGTTCGAGCTTTCTTT.